The present TCR beta chain was sequenced within a study of blood T cell repertoires in COVID-19. The overall study: Nucleic acid was either cDNA or gDNA, and it came from T cells, B-cell-depleted T cells, or PBMCs.

Profiling relied on immunoSEQ multiplex PCR, and the TCRdb table lists in-frame clones only, not all of them. The profile shows about 99,000 clones, around 83% of them singletons. The germline V gene encodes CDR1 SGHTA and CDR2 FQGTGA. The CDR3 runs to 15 residues. The trim removed 2 bases at V and 4 bases at J, leaving 1 base unmatched. The sequence was collected from a woman older than 75 with active or convalescent COVID-19. The chain has TRBV7-3 and TRBJ2-1; TRBD2 matches at 11 bases. The specimen was peripheral blood. The DNA for the CDR3 is TGTGCCAGCAGCTTATCTAGCGGGGGGTACAATGAGCAGTTCTTC. Protein sequence: CASSLSSGGYNEQFF. Based on the CDR3 plus reference TRBV7-3 and TRBJ2-1, the full variable domain is GAGVSQTPSNKVTEKGKYVELRCDPISGHTALYWYRQSLGQGPEFLIYFQGTGAADDSGLPNDRFFAVRPEGSVSTLKIQRTERGDSAVYLCASSLSSGGYNEQFFGPGTRLTVL.